The 31 T cell receptor beta chains in this list originate from one sample, sequenced in a study of blood T cell repertoires in COVID-19. Sequencing used immunoSEQ multiplex PCR; TCRdb keeps in-frame clones, though not all of them. The table has fewer than 600,000 clones, 75% to 90% seen once. Sequenced sample: peripheral blood. The receptors derive from a man younger than 35 with COVID-19, enrolled during active disease.

The chain recombines TRBV30 with TRBJ2-2; 7 bases line up with TRBD1. The CDR3 extends over 16 amino acids. The germline V gene encodes CDR1 GTSNPN and CDR2 SVGIG (reference sequence). Trimming at V came to 8 bases and at J to 5 bases, leaving 17 bases not matched to a gene. The CDR3 spells CARDLFTTGRTGELFF. The CDR3 DNA sequence: TGTGCCAGGGATTTATTCACGACAGGGAGAACCGGGGAGCTGTTTTTT.

This clone was detected only once. The chain carries TRBV7-9 and TRBJ2-5; no clear D gene. From germline, CDR1 is SEHNR and CDR2 FQNEAQ (reference sequence). Trimming took 1 base from V and 1 from J, leaving 7 bases between them. There are 14 residues in the CDR3. CDR3 nucleotide sequence: TGTGCCAGCAGCTTAGTTCCCCTCCAAGAGACCCAGTACTTC. It specifies CASSLVPLQETQYF. Full variable domain (missing parts from reference TRBV7-9 and TRBJ2-5): DTGVSQNPRHKITKRGQNVTFRCDPISEHNRLYWYRQTLGQGPEFLTYFQNEAQLEKSRLLSDRFSAERPKGSFSTLEIQRTEQGDSAMYLCASSLVPLQETQYFGPGTRLLVL.

CDR3 residues: CASSLASGGAKDTQYF. The CDR3 nucleotides read TGTGCCAGCAGCTTAGCGAGCGGGGGGGCCAAGGATACGCAGTATTTT. The V and J genes are TRBV7-8 and TRBJ2-3; TRBD2 matches 10 bases. The junction had 6 bases not matched to a gene; V was cut back by 0 bases and J by 6 bases. CDR3 size: 16 residues. In germline, CDR1 is SGHVS, CDR2 FQNEAQ.

This chain uses TRBV6-5 with TRBJ1-3; 7 nucleotides match TRBD1. Trimming at V came to 4 bases and at J to 2 bases, leaving 5 bases not matched to a gene. The CDR3 is 15 amino acids. Germline lookup yields CDR1 MNHEY and CDR2 SVGAGI. CDR3 protein: CASSLQTGPGNTIYF. The CDR3 region has the DNA TGTGCCAGCAGTTTACAGACAGGGCCTGGAAACACCATATATTTT.

The chain is built from TRBV19 and TRBJ1-2; 8 nucleotides line up with TRBD1. Germline V gene data show CDR1 as LNHDA and CDR2 as SQIVND (reference sequence). The CDR3 totals 14 residues. J was trimmed by 4 bases and V by 6 bases; bases with no gene match: 7. The CDR3 sequence is CASRAGDRGYGYTF. The CDR3 nucleotides are TGTGCCAGTAGGGCAGGAGACAGGGGCTATGGCTACACCTTC.

The chain couples TRBV3-1 (or the pseudogene TRBV3-2) to TRBJ1-5; D call uncertain. Trimming shortened V by 4 bases and J by 1 base, and 14 bases separated the two germline ends. The germline V gene encodes CDR1 LGHDT and CDR2 YNNKEL (reference sequence). The CDR3 runs 16 residues. The CDR3 bases are TGTGCCAGCAGCCCCGTTTTTGAGGGAAGCAATCAGCCCCAGCATTTT. It encodes CASSPVFEGSNQPQHF.

CDR3 residues: CASSYKEGQGKNEQYF. In DNA form, the CDR3 reads TGTGCCAGCAGCTATAAAGAGGGACAGGGGAAAAACGAGCAGTACTTC. V and J are TRBV7-9 and TRBJ2-7; TRBD1 matches 10 bases. Germline V lookup: CDR1 SEHNR, CDR2 FQNEAQ (reference sequence). The CDR3 sequence is 16 residues long. Trimming took 4 bases from V and 5 from J; bases not matched to a gene: 11.

The chain links TRBV5-4 to TRBJ2-5, with 14 positions matching TRBD2. The CDR3 runs 17 residues. Germline-derived CDR1 and CDR2 are SGHNT and YYREEE (reference sequence). V lost 3 bases, J lost 6 bases, and 10 bases stayed unmatched. The CDR3 DNA reads as TGTGCCAGCAGCTCCCCCCCCGGGACTAGCGGGAGCAAGACCCAGTACTTC. Protein sequence: CASSSPPGTSGSKTQYF.

In nucleotides, the CDR3 is TGTGCCAGCAGCTCCTTGTTGTCGGGGAGGGCCGGGGAGCTGTTTTTT. Translated, it gives CASSSLLSGRAGELFF. The chain recombines TRBV7-9 with TRBJ2-2; 7 bases align to TRBD2. V lost 4 bases and J lost 6; bases outside the gene matches: 11. Germline CDR1 is SEHNR and CDR2 is FQNEAQ (reference sequence). The CDR3 contains 16 residues.

In this sample, this clone turned up once. V is TRBV24-1 and J is TRBJ1-3; D ambiguous. V was shortened by 5 bases and J by 7 bases, with 14 bases between the two germline ends. Germline-derived CDR1 and CDR2 are KGHDR and SFDVKD. The CDR3 loop spans 14 amino acids. The CDR3 spells CATSAPSPANTIYF. The CDR3 bases are TGTGCCACCAGTGCCCCCTCGCCAGCGAACACCATATATTTT.

The chain carries TRBV24-1 and TRBJ2-3, with D possibly being TRBD2 (7 bases). Germline-derived CDR1 and CDR2 are KGHDR and SFDVKD. Trimming took off 4 bases at V and 2 bases at J, with 18 bases between the two ends. The CDR3 is 17 amino acids. The DNA of the CDR3 is TGTGCCACCAGTGACCGGGGGCGGGGGCGACCCACAGATACGCAGTATTTT. The encoded protein is CATSDRGRGRPTDTQYF.

DNA of the CDR3: TGTGCCAGCAGCTTAAACGGTGCGGGCTCTGGGGCCAACGTCCTGACTTTC. Translating gives CASSLNGAGSGANVLTF. The rearrangement uses TRBV7-6 and TRBJ2-6; D perhaps matches TRBD2 (5 bases). This CDR3 region has 17 residues. The V end lost 2 bases, the J end lost 0 bases, and 11 bases lay between the germline ends. CDR1 is SGHVS and CDR2 is FNYEAQ in the germline V gene.

CDR3 in amino acids: CASSFGGFRDTQYF. The CDR3 region has the DNA TGTGCCAGCAGCTTTGGGGGGTTTCGAGATACGCAGTATTTT. The gene calls are TRBV11-1 and TRBJ2-3; tentative D call: TRBD2 (6 bases). Trimming stripped 3 bases from V and 5 bases from J, with 12 bases between. The CDR3 is 14 residues long. The germline V gene encodes CDR1 SGHAT and CDR2 FQDESV (reference sequence). Variable domain in full (rest from reference TRBV11-1 and TRBJ2-3): EAEVAQSPRYKITEKSQAVAFWCDPISGHATLYWYRQILGQGPELLVQFQDESVVDDSQLPKDRFSAERLKGVDSTLKIQPAELGDSAMYLCASSFGGFRDTQYFGPGTRLTVL.

CDR3 amino acids: CASTSTGADTQYF. The CDR3 nucleotides are TGTGCCAGCACCAGTACGGGAGCAGATACGCAGTATTTT. The gene calls are TRBV2 and TRBJ2-3, with D perhaps matching TRBD2 (6 bases). The V gene lost 7 bases and the J gene lost 4 bases, with 12 bases spanning the gap. CDR1 SNHLY and CDR2 FYNNEI come from the germline V gene. This CDR3 contains 13 residues.

This clone was observed a single time. The rearrangement joins TRBV20-1 to TRBJ2-3; 9 bases fit TRBD2. CDR1 is DFQATT, CDR2 SNEGSKA, per germline (reference sequence). CDR3 size: 16 residues. V trimming: 3 bases; J trimming: 4 bases; junction bases outside the gene matches: 11. CDR3 sequence (DNA): TGCAGTGCTAGTGCGACTAGCGGATTGTTGGCAGATACGCAGTATTTT. Encoded protein: CSASATSGLLADTQYF.

The chain combines TRBV6-4 with TRBJ1-1, with unresolved D. Trimming took off 4 bases at V and 4 bases at J, with 10 bases between the two ends. Germline V CDR1 and CDR2: MRHNA, SNTAGT. This CDR3 spans 13 amino acids. The CDR3 DNA is TGTGCCAGCAGTGCCGGGTCGGTCACTGAAGCTTTCTTT. This codes for CASSAGSVTEAFF.

CDR3 sequence: CASSPRRAGGQVTQYF. CDR3 DNA sequence: TGTGCCAGTAGTCCTCGCCGAGCGGGGGGGCAAGTTACGCAGTATTTT. The gene calls are TRBV19 and TRBJ2-3; the match to TRBD2 covers 10 bases. The CDR3 is 16 amino acids. Germline CDR1 LNHDA, CDR2 SQIVND (reference sequence). After removal of 5 bases from V and 8 bases from J, the junction contained 13 bases not matched to a gene.

This chain connects TRBV10-1 to TRBJ2-1; 7 bases line up with TRBD2. This CDR3 contains 14 residues. The V and J ends lost 8 bases and 1 base, in that order; junction bases with no gene match: 5. Germline assignment: CDR1 WNHNN and CDR2 SYGVQD (reference sequence). The chain's CDR3 is CASGQGGSYNEQFF. The CDR3 DNA follows: TGCGCCAGCGGCCAGGGAGGGTCCTACAATGAGCAGTTCTTC.

V gene TRBV19 combines with J gene TRBJ2-3; possible D gene TRBD1, 5 bases. Germline V gives CDR1 LNHDA, CDR2 SQIVND (reference sequence). The CDR3 covers 15 residues. V was clipped by 1 base and J by 3 bases, with 11 bases between them. The CDR3 protein is CASSIGGQGTDTQYF. CDR3 nucleotides: TGTGCCAGTAGTATAGGGGGTCAGGGTACAGATACGCAGTATTTT.

This clone was seen at least ten times. The chain is built from TRBV11-3 and TRBJ1-2; 8 bases map to TRBD1. The CDR3 totals 14 residues. V was clipped by 5 bases and J by 8 bases; unmatched bases: 10. Germline loops: CDR1 SGHNT, CDR2 YENEEA. This CDR3 reads CASSHSGQASGYTF. CDR3 nucleotides: TGTGCCAGCAGCCACTCGGGACAGGCAAGCGGCTACACCTTC.

In DNA form, the CDR3 reads TGTGCCATTGAATCCGGGACAACAAACAATGAGCAGTTCTTC. It is translated as CAIESGTTNNEQFF. The chain has TRBV10-3 and TRBJ2-1; D might be TRBD1 (6 bases). CDR1 and CDR2 (germline): ENHRY, SYGVKD. This CDR3 contains 14 residues. The V gene lost 9 bases and the J gene lost 5 bases, with 17 bases spanning the gap.

The genes are TRBV30 and TRBJ2-1, with 7 bases that match TRBD1. The length of the CDR3 is 12 residues. V lost 5 bases, J lost 8 bases, and 6 bases stayed unmatched. Germline V lookup: CDR1 GTSNPN, CDR2 SVGIG (reference sequence). CDR3 loop: CAWGTGTDEQFF. CDR3 nucleotides: TGTGCCTGGGGAACCGGGACAGATGAGCAGTTCTTC. The variable domain in full, completed from reference TRBV30 and TRBJ2-1, reads SQTIHQWPATLVQPVGSPLSLECTVEGTSNPNLYWYRQAAGRGLQLLFYSVGIGQISSEVPQNLSASRPQDRQFILSSKKLLLSDSGFYLCAWGTGTDEQFFGPGTRLTVL.

In DNA form, the CDR3 reads TGTGCCAGCAGCTTAAAGGGTACAGGAGAGACCCAGTACTTC. Translating gives CASSLKGTGETQYF. This rearrangement joins TRBV7-9 to TRBJ2-5; perhaps TRBD1 as D (5 bases). The V end was cut by 2 bases, the J end by 4 bases, with 11 bases between. CDR3 length: 14 residues. Per germline, CDR1 SEHNR and CDR2 FQNEAQ (reference sequence).

The J gene is TRBJ2-1, the V gene TRBV7-6; 7 nucleotides align to TRBD2. The J segment lost 6 bases and the V segment lost 0 bases, leaving 5 bases of the junction unmatched. CDR3 length equals 15 residues. CDR1 is SGHVS and CDR2 is FNYEAQ in the germline V gene. The CDR3 sequence is CASSLAGGPGNEQFF. Here the CDR3 DNA reads TGTGCCAGCAGCTTAGCGGGAGGGCCTGGCAATGAGCAGTTCTTC.

The V call is TRBV5-1, the J call TRBJ2-1, with TRBD1 as a possible D gene (6 bases). This CDR3 is 15 amino acids long. The ends were cut back, 0 bases at V and 1 base at J, with 8 bases in the middle. Germline CDR1 and CDR2: SGHRS and YFSETQ. CDR3 residues: CASSLGTVSYNEQFF. CDR3 in DNA: TGCGCCAGCAGCTTGGGGACAGTTTCCTACAATGAGCAGTTCTTC.

The rearrangement uses TRBV5-1 and TRBJ1-1, with 8 bases lining up with TRBD1. This CDR3 contains 12 residues. The germline V gene has CDR1 SGHRS and CDR2 YFSETQ. Unmatched junction bases numbered 5, after V lost 4 bases and J lost 9 bases. The CDR3 nucleotides are TGCGCCAGCAGCCAACGGACAGGGAAAGCTTTCTTT. Protein: CASSQRTGKAFF.

The chain joins TRBV7-9 to TRBJ2-1, with D possibly being TRBD2 (6 bases). The CDR3 has 16 residues. V was pared by 1 base and J by 2 bases, with 12 bases between. In germline, CDR1 is SEHNR, CDR2 FQNEAQ (reference sequence). The CDR3 reads CASSLVVAVTYNEQFF. The CDR3 region has the DNA TGTGCCAGCAGCTTAGTGGTAGCGGTTACCTACAATGAGCAGTTCTTC.

The chain has TRBV11-3 and TRBJ2-2; no reliable D call. The CDR3 has 13 residues. V lost 1 base, J lost 8 bases, and 8 bases lay in between. CDR1 is SGHNT and CDR2 is YENEEA in the germline V gene. The CDR3 protein is CASSLGSKGELFF. CDR3 DNA: TGTGCCAGCAGCTTAGGAAGCAAGGGGGAGCTGTTTTTT.

This chain joins TRBV6-5 and TRBJ2-7; TRBD2 might be the D (6 bases). Trimming stripped 2 bases from V and 6 bases from J, with 20 bases between. Germline loops: CDR1 MNHEY, CDR2 SVGAGI. This CDR3 is 16 amino acids long. As DNA, the CDR3 is TGTGCCAGCAGTTACCAGTATGGAGGGGCCCCCCTCGAGCAGTACTTC. Protein sequence: CASSYQYGGAPLEQYF.

In this sample, this clone turned up a few times. CDR3 sequence reads: CATSDPGTSGSWTDTQYF. Written as DNA, the CDR3 is TGTGCCACCAGTGACCCTGGGACTAGCGGGAGTTGGACAGATACGCAGTATTTT. The chain is built from TRBV24-1 and TRBJ2-3, with 14 bases lining up with TRBD2. Germline V gene sequence: CDR1 KGHDR, CDR2 SFDVKD. Unmatched junction bases numbered 8, after V lost 4 bases and J lost 3 bases. The CDR3 has 18 amino acids.

The V and J genes are TRBV11-2 and TRBJ1-5; D not certain. CDR1 and CDR2 from the germline V gene are SGHAT and FQNNGV. Trimming took off 1 base at V and 5 bases at J, with 6 bases between the two ends. This CDR3 is built from 13 residues. The CDR3 loop reads CASSLGEDQPQHF. In DNA form, the CDR3 reads TGTGCCAGCAGCTTAGGAGAAGATCAGCCCCAGCATTTT.